A single sample is the source of the 13 T cell receptor beta chains below, sequenced in a study of T cell responses to AZD1222 COVID-19 vaccine. Data came from immunoSEQ multiplex PCR; TCRdb stores just in-frame clones and leaves some out. This sample has fewer than 55,000 clones, with under 85% found just once. The sample was peripheral blood, taken on day 0 of MenACWY control vaccination. These TCRs come from an adult in good health.

This clone is a singleton in its sample. The rearrangement joins TRBV5-4 to TRBJ2-1; maybe TRBD1 (6 bases). V was clipped by 6 bases and J by 8 bases, with 18 bases between them. The CDR3 extends over 14 amino acids. Germline V lookup: CDR1 SGHNT, CDR2 YYREEE (reference sequence). This CDR3 reads CASTDRAGVDEQFF. CDR3 nucleotides: TGTGCCAGCACTGACCGGGCAGGGGTCGATGAGCAGTTCTTC.

The V call is TRBV5-1, the J call TRBJ2-5; the D gene could be TRBD1 or TRBD2 (6 bases each). The V gene lost 0 bases and the J gene lost 5 bases, with 20 bases spanning the gap. Germline V gene lookup returns CDR1 SGHRS and CDR2 YFSETQ. The CDR3 covers 17 residues. CDR3 in amino acids: CASSLEGRGPGWETQYF. The CDR3 coding sequence is TGCGCCAGCAGCTTGGAAGGCCGGGGGCCAGGGTGGGAGACCCAGTACTTC.

A remark on this clone: One junction end disagrees with the germline gene, perhaps due to a read error. The V and J genes are TRBV28 and TRBJ2-2; the D gene could be TRBD1 or TRBD2 (5 bases each). The CDR3 consists of 12 residues. The germline V gene has CDR1 MDHEN and CDR2 SYDVKM. The CDR3 loop reads CASSSPMGVSSF. The CDR3 nucleotides read TGTGCCAGCAGTTCCCCTATGGGGGTCTCGTCTTTT.

This sequence joins TRBV3-1 (or the pseudogene TRBV3-2) and TRBJ1-6; D remains ambiguous. CDR3 size: 15 residues. V lost 1 base, J lost 7 bases, and 11 bases lay in between. Germline assignment: CDR1 LGHDT and CDR2 YNNKEL (reference sequence). Written as DNA, the CDR3 is TGTGCCAGCAGCCAAGGACGACAAGAGAATTCACCCCTCCACTTT. Encoded protein: CASSQGRQENSPLHF.

Within the sample, this clone is medium-sized. The chain is built from TRBV6-4 and TRBJ2-3, with D possibly TRBD2 on 6 matching bases. V gave up 5 bases and J gave up 0 bases, with 6 bases separating them. This CDR3 contains 13 residues. Germline lookup yields CDR1 MRHNA and CDR2 SNTAGT. The CDR3 coding sequence is TGTGCCAGCAGTACTAGCAGCACAGATACGCAGTATTTT. Translating it yields CASSTSSTDTQYF.

This chain uses TRBV5-1 with TRBJ1-2; the match to TRBD1 covers 7 bases. With V trimmed by 7 bases and J by 6 bases, 12 bases remained unmatched. This CDR3 has 14 amino acids. Germline values: CDR1 SGHRS, CDR2 YFSETQ. The CDR3 DNA follows: TGCGCCAGCCGAACCGGGGACAGCCAAAATGGCTACACCTTC. This translates into CASRTGDSQNGYTF.

V and J are TRBV29-1 and TRBJ2-2, with D maybe TRBD2 (5 bases). This CDR3 has 13 amino acids. Trimming removed 4 bases from V and 4 bases from J, with 10 bases in between. CDR1 is SQVTM, CDR2 ANQGSEA, per germline. The CDR3 reads CSVAASFTGELFF. CDR3 bases: TGCAGCGTTGCCGCTAGCTTCACCGGGGAGCTGTTTTTT.

This clone was recorded once. The chain links TRBV5-4 to TRBJ1-2; tentatively, D is TRBD1 (5 bases). Trimming cost V 4 bases and J 4 bases, with 17 bases left between them. The CDR3 length is 15 residues. Germline V CDR1 and CDR2: SGHNT, YYREEE (reference sequence). CDR3 protein: CASSVGEGSSYGYTF. The CDR3 DNA follows: TGTGCCAGCAGCGTGGGAGAGGGGTCATCCTATGGCTACACCTTC. The whole variable domain, remainder taken from reference TRBV5-4 and TRBJ1-2, is ETGVTQSPTHLIKTRGQQVTLRCSSQSGHNTVSWYQQALGQGPQFIFQYYREEENGRGNFPPRFSGLQFPNYSSELNVNALELDDSALYLCASSVGEGSSYGYTFGSGTRLTVV.

This chain links TRBV7-9 with TRBJ1-1; 10 positions agree with TRBD1. V shed 1 base, J shed 5 bases, and the junction held 4 bases outside the gene matches. Germline values: CDR1 SEHNR, CDR2 FQNEAQ (reference sequence). This CDR3 spans 15 amino acids. In nucleotides, the CDR3 is TGTGCCAGCAGCTTAGGGGGGACAGGGGAAACTGAAGCTTTCTTT. Residues: CASSLGGTGETEAFF.

The sample holds one count of this clone. V usage is TRBV18 and J usage is TRBJ2-5; D ambiguous. In germline, CDR1 is KGHSH, CDR2 LQKENI. This CDR3 contains 15 residues. Trimming stripped 4 bases from V and 1 base from J, with 13 bases between. The CDR3 nucleotides are TGTGCCAGCTCACTGATCCCGGACGGCCAAGAGACCCAGTACTTC. As protein: CASSLIPDGQETQYF.

DNA for the CDR3: TGTGCCACCAGCAGAGACGGGGGCCCAGATACGCAGTATTTT. It encodes CATSRDGGPDTQYF. This chain connects TRBV15 to TRBJ2-3, with D tentatively TRBD1 or TRBD2 (6 bases each). Looked up from germline, CDR1 is LNHNV and CDR2 is YYDKDF (reference sequence). The V end lost 0 bases, the J end lost 4 bases, and 8 bases lay between the germline ends. The CDR3 has 14 residues.

Concerning this clone: This sample includes further DNA sequences coding for the same CDR3. CDR3 sequence: CASSLGGVGAFF. DNA for the CDR3: TGTGCCAGCAGCTTAGGTGGGGTGGGCGCTTTCTTT. The chain carries TRBV7-9 and TRBJ1-1; D ambiguous. CDR3 length: 12 amino acids. Germline V lookup: CDR1 SEHNR, CDR2 FQNEAQ (reference sequence). Between the trimmed V and J ends, which lost 1 base and 11 bases, there was a span of 11 bases.

The gene calls are TRBV4-1 and TRBJ2-1; 9 bases fit TRBD1. This CDR3 has 17 amino acids. J gave up 6 bases and V 0 bases, and 9 bases lay outside the gene matches. CDR1 MGHRA and CDR2 YSYEKL come from the germline V gene. DNA of the CDR3: TGCGCCAGCAGCCAAGATGAGTACAGGGGGCGCGGCAATGAGCAGTTCTTC. Protein product: CASSQDEYRGRGNEQFF.